This T cell receptor beta chain was recorded in a study of blood T cell repertoires in COVID-19. Study information: Samples representing acute and convalescent COVID-19 were sourced from the United States, Italy and Spain. From T cells, B-cell-depleted T cells, or PBMCs came the material, which was cDNA or gDNA.

This CDR3 has 17 amino acids. Germline CDR1 reads PRHDT; CDR2 reads FYEKMQ (reference sequence). J lost 1 base, V lost 4 bases, and 9 bases had no gene match. Authors' processing steps: Amplification of reference gene primers was used by the study to estimate nucleated cell counts. Generated by immunoSEQ multiplex PCR, the TCRdb table keeps only in-frame clones and is missing some. V, J and clone size were drawn from that table, and D and trimming were deduced from the DNA. The table has about 140,000 clones, 80% to 85% seen once; the top ten hold 4%. The rearrangement links TRBV13 to TRBJ2-1; 8 bases fit TRBD2. The clonotype was recovered from a woman aged 55-69 years with acute or convalescent COVID-19. What was sequenced was peripheral blood. DNA of the CDR3: TGTGCCAGCAGCTACGGAGGCGGGGGGACATCCTACAATGAGCAGTTCTTC. This translates into CASSYGGGGTSYNEQFF.